These 11 T cell receptor beta chains were sequenced from one sample in a study of blood T cell repertoires in COVID-19. Method: immunoSEQ multiplex PCR; TCRdb's copy keeps in-frame clones and lacks some. The sample holds around 56,000 clones; roughly 80% are singletons and the top ten take 11% to 15%. Input material: peripheral blood. These receptors all come from a woman in her 70s with acute or convalescent COVID-19.

The rearrangement links TRBV5-4 to TRBJ2-2; 7 nucleotides align to TRBD1. The CDR3 contains 14 residues. Germline trimming cut 3 bases from V and 10 bases from J; bases unmatched to any gene: 9. Germline V gene data show CDR1 as SGHNT and CDR2 as YYREEE (reference sequence). In nucleotides, the CDR3 is TGTGCCAGCAGCTCAGGACAGGAAACTAAGGAGCTGTTTTTT. It specifies CASSSGQETKELFF.

The V call is TRBV18, the J call TRBJ2-5; 9 bases fit TRBD1. The CDR3 is made up of 15 amino acids. Per the germline V gene, CDR1 is KGHSH and CDR2 is LQKENI. After removal of 1 base from V and 4 bases from J, the junction contained 4 bases not matched to a gene. The CDR3 is CASSPRTGVTETQYF. The CDR3 DNA is TGTGCCAGCTCACCACGGACAGGGGTTACAGAGACCCAGTACTTC.

The gene calls are TRBV5-1 and TRBJ1-1, with no clear D. Germline assignment: CDR1 SGHRS and CDR2 YFSETQ. The CDR3 length is 12 residues. V lost 1 base and J 7 bases, leaving 8 bases between the germline ends. CDR3 amino acids: CASSLLPGEAFF. The CDR3, as DNA: TGCGCCAGCAGCTTGCTACCTGGTGAAGCTTTCTTT. Full variable domain (rest looked up from reference TRBV5-1 and TRBJ1-1): KAGVTQTPRYLIKTRGQQVTLSCSPISGHRSVSWYQQTPGQGLQFLFEYFSETQRNKGNFPGRFSGRQFSNSRSEMNVSTLELGDSALYLCASSLLPGEAFFGQGTRLTVV.

The rearrangement links TRBV2 to TRBJ2-5, with 16 bases matching TRBD2. The CDR3 is made up of 17 amino acids. Germline V lookup: CDR1 SNHLY, CDR2 FYNNEI. The V gene end was trimmed by 7 bases and the J gene end by 5 bases; junction bases not matched to a gene: 10. The CDR3 DNA is TGTGCCAGCAACCCCGGGACTAGCGGGGGGGCGTGGGAGACCCAGTACTTC. Amino acids: CASNPGTSGGAWETQYF. Full variable domain (missing parts from reference TRBV2 and TRBJ2-5): EPEVTQTPSHQVTQMGQEVILRCVPISNHLYFYWYRQILGQKVEFLVSFYNNEISEKSEIFDDQFSVERPDGSNFTLKIRSTKLEDSAMYFCASNPGTSGGAWETQYFGPGTRLLVL.

The chain links TRBV3-1 (or the pseudogene TRBV3-2) to TRBJ2-1; D perhaps matches TRBD2 (5 bases). Germline CDR1 reads LGHDT; CDR2 reads YNNKEL (reference sequence). V was clipped by 0 bases and J by 12 bases, with 9 bases between them. The CDR3 extends over 12 amino acids. The CDR3 sequence is CASSQERERQFF. CDR3 sequence (DNA): TGTGCCAGCAGCCAAGAGAGGGAAAGGCAGTTCTTC.

This clone was picked up many times. The CDR3 loop reads CASSYSGGSGANVLTF. The CDR3 DNA reads TGTGCCAGCAGTTACTCAGGGGGCTCTGGGGCCAACGTCCTGACTTTC. The chain links TRBV6-5 to TRBJ2-6; D perhaps matches TRBD1 (6 bases). Germline CDR1 is MNHEY and CDR2 is SVGAGI. Deletions cut 0 bases from V and 0 bases from J, with 6 bases between. This CDR3 comprises 16 residues.

The chain has TRBV18 and TRBJ1-4; D is perhaps TRBD1 (5 bases). Germline lookup yields CDR1 KGHSH and CDR2 LQKENI. The V and J ends lost 3 bases and 5 bases respectively, with 16 bases between them. CDR3 length: 16 amino acids. CDR3 region: CASSPPNRQGNEKLFF. Here the CDR3 DNA reads TGTGCCAGCTCACCCCCTAATCGGCAGGGCAATGAAAAACTGTTTTTT.

J is TRBJ2-1 and V is TRBV7-2, with D hard to call. This CDR3 comprises 14 residues. Per the germline V gene, CDR1 is SGHTA and CDR2 is FQGNSA. V lost 2 bases to trimming and J lost 0 bases, with 5 bases between them. The CDR3 DNA sequence: TGTGCCAGCAGCTTACAGGTCTCCTACAATGAGCAGTTCTTC. As protein: CASSLQVSYNEQFF. The full variable domain, in which reference TRBV7-2 and TRBJ2-1 provide the parts outside the CDR3, is GAGVSQSPSNKVTEKGKDVELRCDPISGHTALYWYRQSLGQGLEFLIYFQGNSAPDKSGLPSDRFSAERTGGSVSTLTIQRTQQEDSAVYLCASSLQVSYNEQFFGPGTRLTVL.

This chain links TRBV25-1 with TRBJ1-2; tentative D call: TRBD1 (5 bases). The V and J ends lost 6 bases and 4 bases respectively, with 15 bases between them. The CDR3 runs 14 residues. CDR1 and CDR2 from the germline V gene are MGHDK and SYGVNS. The CDR3: CASSRTGGGYGYTF. CDR3 DNA: TGTGCCAGCAGCCGCACAGGCGGGGGCTATGGCTACACCTTC.

This CDR3 is CASSTTGYQPQHF. Here the CDR3 DNA reads TGTGCCAGCAGTACGACAGGGTATCAGCCCCAGCATTTT. V gene TRBV6-5 combines with J gene TRBJ1-5, with 7 bases that match TRBD1. The CDR3 is 13 amino acids. Germline CDR1 reads MNHEY; CDR2 reads SVGAGI. V was clipped by 5 bases and J by 5 bases; unmatched bases: 3.

This clone was observed a handful of times. The chain recombines TRBV7-8 with TRBJ1-1; D perhaps matches TRBD1 (6 bases). The CDR3 is made up of 14 amino acids. The V and J ends lost 5 bases and 1 base respectively, with 11 bases between them. CDR1 and CDR2 (germline): SGHVS, FQNEAQ. CDR3 protein: CASSKGGRNTEAFF. In nucleotides, the CDR3 is TGTGCCAGCAGCAAAGGGGGAAGGAACACTGAAGCTTTCTTT.